Sequencing of this TCR beta chain was carried out in a study of long-term antiretroviral therapy in people with HIV. Run at survey level, the immunoSEQ assay was version v3.0. Clones were sequenced by immunoSEQ multiplex PCR, and TCRdb holds only the in-frame ones, with some missing. The sample yields approximately 21,000 clones, 81% seen once. With 4 bases clipped from V and 5 bases from J, the junction kept 15 bases outside the gene matches. Germline values: CDR1 PRHDT, CDR2 FYEKMQ (reference sequence). The CDR3 is 18 residues long. Details on this clone: Its target is unknown.

Study-level points and caveats: Unavailable data included ART adherence, viral resistance and therapy changes (switches in treatment). ART preceded a rise in diversity that nonetheless stayed lower than in transplant donor controls.

Samples held roughly 0.85-11 million cryopreserved PBMC, and DNA extraction followed. The chain links TRBV13 to TRBJ2-2, with 8 nucleotides matching TRBD1. The TCR sequence derives from a man younger than 45 with HIV. This specimen was unsorted PBMCs, taken 1.5 years after starting antiretroviral therapy. CDR3 sequence (DNA): TGTGCCAGCAGCTCAGATTCTCTCAGGACAGGGAGGACCGGGGAGCTGTTTTTT. Encoded protein: CASSSDSLRTGRTGELFF. Together with reference TRBV13 and TRBJ2-2, the CDR3 gives the full variable domain: AAGVIQSPRHLIKEKRETATLKCYPIPRHDTVYWYQQGPGQDPQFLISFYEKMQSDKGSIPDRFSAQQFSDYHSELNMSSLELGDSALYFCASSSDSLRTGRTGELFFGEGSRLTVL.